This TCR beta chain was sequenced during a study of blood T cell repertoires in COVID-19. CDR1 and CDR2 from the germline V gene are PRHDT and FYEKMQ (reference sequence). Trimming stripped 3 bases from V and 0 bases from J, with 11 bases between. The CDR3 runs to 15 residues. Using immunoSEQ multiplex PCR, the repertoire was profiled, and TCRdb retains in-frame clones only, with some absent. The sample has 200,000 to 250,000 clones, 75% to 85% seen once; the top ten hold over 7.5%. The chain employs TRBV13 and TRBJ1-2, with a tentative D call TRBD1 (5 bases). The source of this sequence is a woman between 50 and 59 years old with acute COVID-19. Material: PBMCs or T cells enriched from blood (not recorded which). The CDR3 nucleotides are TGTGCCAGCAGCTTCGGGGGAGCGCCTAACTATGGCTACACCTTC. It encodes CASSFGGAPNYGYTF.